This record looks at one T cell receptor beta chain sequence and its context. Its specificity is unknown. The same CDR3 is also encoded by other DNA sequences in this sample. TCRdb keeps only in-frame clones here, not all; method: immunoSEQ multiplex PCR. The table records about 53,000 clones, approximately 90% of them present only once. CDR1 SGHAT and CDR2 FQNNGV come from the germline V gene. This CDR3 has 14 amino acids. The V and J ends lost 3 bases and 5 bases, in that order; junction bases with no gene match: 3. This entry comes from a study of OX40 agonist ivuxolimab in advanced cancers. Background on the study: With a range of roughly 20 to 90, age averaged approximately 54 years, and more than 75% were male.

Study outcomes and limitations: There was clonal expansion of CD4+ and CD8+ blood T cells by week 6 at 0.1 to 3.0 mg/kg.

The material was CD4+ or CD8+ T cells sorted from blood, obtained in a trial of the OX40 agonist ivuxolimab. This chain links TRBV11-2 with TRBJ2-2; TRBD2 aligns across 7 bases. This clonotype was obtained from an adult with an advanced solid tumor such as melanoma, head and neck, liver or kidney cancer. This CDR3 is CASSLERDTGELFF. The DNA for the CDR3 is TGTGCCAGCAGCTTGGAGCGGGATACCGGGGAGCTGTTTTTT.